This T cell receptor (beta chain) was sequenced during a study of spatial heterogeneity in lung cancer. As to this clonotype: Antigen: not known.

The time point: sample taken at primary tumor resection. No cells were sorted before sequencing. The whole RNA sequenced was extracted from tumor, nontumor lung or frozen PBMC. Study outcomes and limitations: Counts of expanded intratumoral alpha and beta TCRs tracked tumor mutation counts.

CDR1 is SGHTA, CDR2 FQGTGA, per germline. V dropped 2 bases and J dropped 4 bases, with 6 bases sitting between them. CDR3 length equals 13 residues. Every molecule of TCR cDNA had its own unique molecular identifier. TCRdb reprocessed the 5' RACE reads via MiXCR and lists one record per CDR3 protein. The repertoire holds 20,000 to 25,000 distinct CDR3 sequences, roughly 10% seen once, with approximately 7.5% in the top ten. The clonotype comes from a male donor with early-stage non-small cell lung cancer. The sample here was lung tumor tissue, taken at surgery. The chain joins TRBV7-3 to TRBJ2-1; D is unresolved. The CDR3: CASSLGPYNEQFF. DNA of the CDR3: TGTGCCAGCAGCTTAGGTCCATACAATGAGCAGTTCTTC.